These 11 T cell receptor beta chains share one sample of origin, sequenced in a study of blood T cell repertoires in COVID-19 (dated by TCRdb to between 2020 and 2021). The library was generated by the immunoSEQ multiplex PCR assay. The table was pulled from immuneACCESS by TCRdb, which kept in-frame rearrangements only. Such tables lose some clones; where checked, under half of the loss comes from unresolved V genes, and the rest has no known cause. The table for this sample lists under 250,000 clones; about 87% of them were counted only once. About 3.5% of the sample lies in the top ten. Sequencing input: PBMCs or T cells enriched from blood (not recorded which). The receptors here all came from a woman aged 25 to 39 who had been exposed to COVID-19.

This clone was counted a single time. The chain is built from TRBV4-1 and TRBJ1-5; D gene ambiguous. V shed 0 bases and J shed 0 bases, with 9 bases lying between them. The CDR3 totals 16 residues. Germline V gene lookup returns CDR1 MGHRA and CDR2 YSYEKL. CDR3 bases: TGCGCCAGCAGCCAAGATTTTGCGGGTAGCAATCAGCCCCAGCATTTT. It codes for CASSQDFAGSNQPQHF.

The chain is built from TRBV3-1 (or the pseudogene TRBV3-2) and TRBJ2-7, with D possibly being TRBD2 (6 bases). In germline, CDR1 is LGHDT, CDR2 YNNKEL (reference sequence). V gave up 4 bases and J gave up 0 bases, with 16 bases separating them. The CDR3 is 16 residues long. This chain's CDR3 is CASSPSAGRSSYEQYF. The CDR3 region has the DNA TGTGCCAGCAGCCCCTCGGCGGGGAGGTCCTCCTACGAGCAGTACTTC.

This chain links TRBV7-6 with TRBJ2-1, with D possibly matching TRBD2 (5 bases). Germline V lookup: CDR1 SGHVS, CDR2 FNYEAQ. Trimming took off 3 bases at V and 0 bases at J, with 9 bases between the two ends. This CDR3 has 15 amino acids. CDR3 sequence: CASSLLGSSYNEQFF. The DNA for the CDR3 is TGTGCCAGCAGCTTGCTGGGGAGCTCCTACAATGAGCAGTTCTTC.

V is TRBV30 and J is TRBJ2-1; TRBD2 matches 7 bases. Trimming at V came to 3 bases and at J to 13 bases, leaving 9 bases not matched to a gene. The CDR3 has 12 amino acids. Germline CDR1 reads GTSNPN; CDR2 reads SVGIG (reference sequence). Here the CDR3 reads CAWRGSGFPQFF. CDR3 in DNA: TGTGCCTGGAGGGGTAGCGGGTTCCCCCAGTTCTTC.

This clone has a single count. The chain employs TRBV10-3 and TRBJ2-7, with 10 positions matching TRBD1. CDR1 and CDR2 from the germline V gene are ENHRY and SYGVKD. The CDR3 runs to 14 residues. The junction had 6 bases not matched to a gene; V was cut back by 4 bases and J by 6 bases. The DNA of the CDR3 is TGTGCCATCAGTGGGGACAGGGGTCGTTTCGAGCAGTACTTC. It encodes CAISGDRGRFEQYF.

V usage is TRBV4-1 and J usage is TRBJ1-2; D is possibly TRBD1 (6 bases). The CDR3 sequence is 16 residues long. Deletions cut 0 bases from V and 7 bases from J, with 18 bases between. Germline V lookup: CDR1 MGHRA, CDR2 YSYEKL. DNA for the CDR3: TGCGCCAGCAGCCAAGACCGCCGGACAGTTCTTGCTGGCTACACCTTC. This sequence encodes CASSQDRRTVLAGYTF.

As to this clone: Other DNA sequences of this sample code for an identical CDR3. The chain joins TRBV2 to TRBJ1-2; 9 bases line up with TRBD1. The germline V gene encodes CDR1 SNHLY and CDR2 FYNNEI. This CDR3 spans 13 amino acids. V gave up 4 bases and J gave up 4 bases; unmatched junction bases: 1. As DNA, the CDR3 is TGTGCCAGCAGTGGGGGACAGGGCTATGGCTACACCTTC. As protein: CASSGGQGYGYTF.

CDR3 sequence: CASSLEGASGANVLTF. For the CDR3, the DNA is TGTGCCAGCAGCTTAGAAGGGGCTTCTGGGGCCAACGTCCTGACTTTC. The V gene is TRBV7-2, the J gene TRBJ2-6; D is perhaps TRBD1 (5 bases). V lost 1 base to trimming and J lost 1 base, with 8 bases between them. The CDR3 extends over 16 amino acids. Germline V gives CDR1 SGHTA, CDR2 FQGNSA.

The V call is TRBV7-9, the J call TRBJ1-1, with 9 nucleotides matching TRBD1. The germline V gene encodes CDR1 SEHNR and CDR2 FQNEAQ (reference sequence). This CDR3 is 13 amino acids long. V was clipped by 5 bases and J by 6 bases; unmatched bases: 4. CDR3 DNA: TGTGCCAGCAGCAGGACAGGGGACGCTGAAGCTTTCTTT. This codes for CASSRTGDAEAFF. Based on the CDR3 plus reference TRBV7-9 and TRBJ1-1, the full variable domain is DTGVSQNPRHKITKRGQNVTFRCDPISEHNRLYWYRQTLGQGPEFLTYFQNEAQLEKSRLLSDRFSAERPKGSFSTLEIQRTEQGDSAMYLCASSRTGDAEAFFGQGTRLTVV.

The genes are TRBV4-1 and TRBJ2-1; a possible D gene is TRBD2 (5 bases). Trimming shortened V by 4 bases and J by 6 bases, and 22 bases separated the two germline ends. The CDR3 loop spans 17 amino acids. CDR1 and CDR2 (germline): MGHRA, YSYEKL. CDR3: CASSLAAAGGWINEQFF. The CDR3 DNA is TGCGCCAGCAGCCTTGCTGCGGCGGGTGGGTGGATCAATGAGCAGTTCTTC.

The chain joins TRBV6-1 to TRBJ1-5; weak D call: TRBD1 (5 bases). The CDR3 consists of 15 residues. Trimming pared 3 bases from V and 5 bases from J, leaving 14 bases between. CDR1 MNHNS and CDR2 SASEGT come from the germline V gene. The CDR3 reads CASSEAGRWDQPQHF. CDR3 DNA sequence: TGTGCCAGCAGTGAGGCAGGGAGGTGGGATCAGCCCCAGCATTTT.